The 9 T cell receptor beta chains in this list originate from one sample, sequenced in a study of blood T cell repertoires in COVID-19. This table comes from immunoSEQ multiplex PCR, and its TCRdb copy is limited to in-frame clones, with some not included. The sample carries about 270,000 clones, about 76% recorded once. Sequencing was done on a sample of peripheral blood. The receptor set was obtained from a woman in her sixties or seventies with active or convalescent COVID-19.

The chain is built from TRBV29-1 and TRBJ1-1; D unclear. The CDR3 is 14 residues long. The germline CDR1 and CDR2 sequences are SQVTM and ANQGSEA. Trimming took off 8 bases at V and 5 bases at J, with 21 bases between the two ends. The CDR3 DNA reads TGCAGCATCGAGGAAGTACCGGGAAGAACTGAAGCTTTCTTT. As protein: CSIEEVPGRTEAFF.

This chain joins TRBV12-3 or TRBV12-4 and TRBJ1-1, with TRBD1 matching over 7 bases. V was clipped by 6 bases and J by 4 bases; unmatched bases: 5. The CDR3 consists of 13 residues. CDR3 in DNA: TGTGCCAGCAGCACAGGGGCGCGCACTGAAGCTTTCTTT. Its protein product is CASSTGARTEAFF.

This clone was seen repeatedly, ten times or more. The V gene is TRBV6-2 or TRBV6-3, the J gene TRBJ2-3; 8 bases are a match to TRBD2. The CDR3 sequence is 15 residues long. Germline V gives CDR1 MNHEY, CDR2 SVGEGT. V lost 3 bases to trimming and J lost 2 bases; unmatched junction nucleotides: 4. The CDR3 nucleotides are TGTGCCAGCAGTTATAGCGGGGACCCCACAGATACGCAGTATTTT. Translating it yields CASSYSGDPTDTQYF.

V is TRBV7-9 and J is TRBJ2-7; no clear D. CDR1 is SEHNR and CDR2 is FQNEAQ in the germline V gene (reference sequence). The CDR3 is 12 residues long. The ends were cut back, 3 bases at V and 4 bases at J, with 7 bases in the middle. CDR3: CASSLSGYEQYF. The CDR3 DNA reads TGTGCCAGCAGCTTGAGTGGTTACGAGCAGTACTTC.

This clone was detected once. J is TRBJ1-6 and V is TRBV4-3; 7 bases map to TRBD1. V was clipped by 4 bases and J by 8 bases; unmatched bases: 11. The CDR3 contains 16 residues. Germline CDR1 reads LGHNA; CDR2 reads YSLEER. Here the CDR3 reads CASSPTYGQEYSPLHF. The CDR3 DNA reads TGCGCCAGCAGCCCAACATACGGACAGGAGTATTCACCCCTCCACTTT.

About this clone: A junction end diverges from the germline sequence, so it may reflect a read error. This chain connects TRBV7-7 to TRBJ2-5, with unresolved D. This CDR3 comprises 14 residues. Germline V gene data show CDR1 as SSHAT and CDR2 as FNYEAQ (reference sequence). The CDR3 sequence is CASSPGRAQETQYF. The CDR3 nucleotides are TGTGCTAGCAGCCCCGGTCGAGCTCAAGAGACCCAGTACTTC.

The V gene is TRBV12-3 or TRBV12-4, the J gene TRBJ1-3; D is ambiguous. The germline V and J ends were trimmed by 4 bases and 4 bases, with 5 bases remaining between them. This CDR3 spans 12 amino acids. This CDR3 reads CASSSQGNTIYF. In nucleotides, the CDR3 is TGTGCCAGCAGTTCACAGGGAAACACCATATATTTT.

The chain recombines TRBV28 with TRBJ1-5; TRBD1 agrees at 12 bases. V was clipped by 6 bases and J by 3 bases; unmatched bases: 6. This CDR3 has 16 residues. Germline-derived CDR1 and CDR2 are MDHEN and SYDVKM. CDR3 amino acids: CASSMGTGGFNQPQHF. Written as DNA, the CDR3 is TGTGCCAGCAGCATGGGGACAGGGGGCTTCAATCAGCCCCAGCATTTT.

This clone was seen only a few times. The chain joins TRBV12-3 or TRBV12-4 to TRBJ1-4; D remains ambiguous. V lost 7 bases to trimming and J lost 8 bases, with 11 bases between them. This CDR3 contains 12 residues. The CDR3 DNA is TGTGCCAGCACCACAGTCAGAGAAAAACTGTTTTTT. This translates into CASTTVREKLFF.